This T cell receptor beta chain stems from a study of cytomegalovirus exposure and HLA in healthy donors (dated by TCRdb to 2016 to 2017). Background for the entire study: An earlier analysis of a few hundred of the donors reported 250 to 300 Gb of sequence data and around 120 million unique TCR beta sequences obtained from around 190 million T cells. Approximately 310 gigabases of sequencing data and around 80 million unique TCR sequences made up an early release that covered 500 to 650 HLA-typed donors. A later analysis re-analyzed previously published TCR beta repertoires from 600 to 850 donors and added high-resolution HLA genotyping to study TCR occurrence patterns. Typing coverage varied by locus: roughly 629-640 donors for A, B, C, DRB1 and DQB1; 500 to 550 for DQA1; approximately 570 for DPA1; 450 to 480 for DPB1. Rather than drawing on any new phenotypic data, the later analysis identified candidate immune exposures from TCR beta sequences and the way those sequences occurred across donors. The T cell repertoires of 700 or so subjects were profiled by immunosequencing and related to cytomegalovirus serostatus. All discovery cohort repertoires had been generated using a single sequencing platform. The genetic ancestry cluster associated with self-reported Caucasian donors included roughly four fifths of the 350 to 500 genotyped donors. Among some 410 genotyped donors of the cohort, an average of around 250,000 unique TCR beta nucleotide sequences was sequenced per donor, of which about 18% were non-productive. Donor age, sex, ethnicity and CMV serostatus were compiled alongside the repertoire data. An earlier analysis of 500 to 750 of the donors applied high-throughput TCR beta sequencing to assess whether each TCR beta V gene segment acted as functional or pseudogenic. Roughly five DR-DQ haplotypes were treated as single units for association and clustering because of strong linkage in the cohort. The study was designed to test whether signatures of past pathogen exposure could be identified by cataloging public T cell receptors. Along with the 666-subject first cohort, a separate validation cohort of over 90 different subjects was used. To predict cytomegalovirus infection status, the study brought together high-throughput TCR immunosequencing, statistical association of individual TCRs with disease status, and machine learning. A later genetic analysis used genome-wide SNP genotypes for about 65% of the roughly 670 donors, treating that subset as a discovery cohort. HLA typing covered class I and class II loci at four-digit resolution.

The receptor library was made with the immunoSEQ multiplex PCR assay. A mixture of 60 forward primers for TCR Vbeta segments and 13 reverse primers for TCR Jbeta segments was used in the multiplex PCR. A multiplex PCR assay on genomic DNA amplified the CDR3 region of rearranged TCR beta genes. The Illumina HiSeq System was used to sequence the amplified TCR beta libraries as 87-base-pair reads. Per the source publication's procedure: A later analysis counted tens of millions of unique TCR beta chains across the roughly 700 repertoires, and 9 million to 14 million of these chains were shared by at least two donors. Raw reads were error-corrected and collapsed into unique sequences by a nearest-neighbor algorithm in which closely related sequences were merged to remove PCR and sequencing errors. V, D and J gene segments were assigned by aligning CDR3 sequences to IMGT reference sequences. For a sequence to be retained, a match of at least six nucleotides was required to both a V gene segment and a J gene segment. Rearrangements were called productive when the CDR3 lacked stop codons and stayed in frame with V and J; all others were non-productive. CDR3 was defined according to IMGT convention as the region running from the second conserved V-encoded cysteine to the conserved J-encoded phenylalanine. The earlier analysis of 450 to 750 of the donors excluded any sequence lacking an unambiguous match to a single V gene segment. In an earlier analysis of several hundred of the donors, V segments were called functional above 56.7% productive rearrangements and were called segregating when the between-donor standard deviation exceeded 5%. A statistical classification framework was built to diagnose cytomegalovirus status from the catalog of TCR beta chain sequences. V and J gene assignment, in a later analysis, came from comparing TCR nucleotide sequences with IMGT/GENE-DB human TR gene sequences. Using the TCRdist pipeline, a later analysis assigned CDR3 sequences along with most-parsimonious VDJ recombination scenarios. In a later analysis, each TCR beta chain was defined by its CDR3 amino acid sequence together with its V-gene family, and reads lacking a unique V-gene family were excluded. To address suspected cross-contamination and a sequencing artifact, a later analysis removed around 590 highly shared, low-generation-probability nucleotide sequences. In a later analysis, a clonal expansion index was calculated for each public chain from normalized within-repertoire ranks of inferred template counts. In a later analysis, generation probabilities were computed using a VDJ recombination model fitted to out-of-frame rearrangements, and the results were checked against IGoR. In a later analysis, hypergeometric tests were used to score TCR-TCR, TCR-HLA and TCR-CMV co-occurrence, with a repertoire-size bias correction applied to TCR pairs. False discovery rates were estimated in a later analysis by permuting HLA or CMV assignments 20 times. In a later analysis, co-occurring TCRs were grouped with DBSCAN, and TCRdist sequence similarity was added when clustering was performed within HLA-allele-positive subsets. For co-occurrence clustering, repertoires with fewer than 30,000 or more than 120,000 public chains were excluded, along with five repertoires with anomalous nucleotide sharing. Drawn from immuneACCESS, this table holds only the in-frame rearrangements with V and J called that TCRdb kept. Clones are partly lost; checked studies trace under half to an unresolved V gene and leave the rest unexplained. That table is the source of V, J and clone size, and D and trimming were worked out from the DNA. Within this sample are 210,000 or so clones, with 75% to 90% of them counted one time only. The ten top clones hold under 0.85% of the sample.

Concerning this clone: Which antigen it targets is not known. No quality values exist for individual bases; no much larger clone is one base distant.

In total, 500 to 700 healthy bone marrow donors made up the cohort. At the time of sampling, every cohort member was nominally healthy, though immune exposures that went unrecorded were likely present. The donor tested CMV seronegative, placing the donor among the 350 or so seronegative members of the cohort. A peripheral blood sample was provided by each donor, and peripheral blood mononuclear cells were used for TCR beta sequencing. The Qiagen DNeasy Blood Extraction Kit was used to extract genomic DNA from the blood cell samples. Counted from cysteine to phenylalanine, this CDR3 has 13 amino acids. Of the read, only the CDR3 DNA is kept; its 39 bases are in frame from base 1. CDR1 and CDR2 are read off the germline V gene as SGHVS and FNYEAQ. Germline trimming: 5 bases from V, 8 bases from J; junction bases outside gene matches: 6. What the study reported, not specific to this receptor: An association between a missense DCLRE1C variant and V-gene and J-gene trimming of TCR beta chains was found in a later genetic analysis and replicated in an independent cohort. Broadly in line with IMGT annotations, most TCR beta V segments showed up in productive rearrangements about 87% or about 30% of the time in an earlier analysis of approximately 600 of the donors. The only immune exposure information available for the cohort was CMV serostatus. Assigning TCR associations to individual alleles was difficult when HLA alleles, especially DR and DQ, strongly co-occurred. The study listed 164 TCR beta chains as associated with cytomegalovirus. A few of the identified cytomegalovirus-associated TCR beta chains were confirmed in vitro to be specific for cytomegalovirus antigens. In both the original and validation cohorts, the classifier was reported to diagnose cytomegalovirus status with high specificity and sensitivity. The authors suggested that the approach could potentially be generalized to other disease states and immunological phenotypes. According to a later analysis, parvovirus B19, influenza, CMV and Epstein-Barr virus appeared linked to several top co-occurrence clusters. A cluster of highly shared sequence variants was judged likely to represent a technical artifact of the sequencing pipeline. This cohort had only TCR beta chains sequenced, and the lack of alpha or paired-chain data limited which features could be detected. According to a later analysis, TCR association rates differed among HLA loci, with DRB1 alleles showing the most associated TCRs and HLA-C alleles showing the fewest. Across donors, most TCR sequences were observed very rarely, whereas some public TCRs were present in many individuals. A later analysis associated 16,951 TCR beta sequences with specific HLA alleles at a false discovery rate of 0.05. According to a later genetic analysis, donors in an Asian-associated ancestry cluster had fewer N-insertions in productive TCRs than the approximately 690-donor mean. Presence/absence analyses assumed roughly uniform sequencing depth across donors, an assumption that may not hold. Some IMGT-functional V segments, including TRBV6-2 and TRBV6-3, could not be distinguished by the 87-base-pair reads and were therefore excluded. A further reported finding was that TCR beta sequences accurately predicted the HLA-A and HLA-B alleles for most subjects in the first cohort. In a later analysis, most CMV-associated TCR beta chains were found to appear HLA-restricted, with HLA associations seemingly driven largely by CMV exposure. Because HLA typing was missing for some donors at each locus, association tests included only the typed subset. In a later analysis, HLA-associated TCR beta chains showed more clonal expansion and lower generation probabilities than non-associated chains that were equally common. Because counts were too low, about 18 rarely observed V segments, including chromosome 9 orphons, were left out of the earlier analysis of 587 of the donors. Linkage disequilibrium might explain the correlated functional status among segregating V segments, but an unknown experimental factor could not be excluded.

Sample: PBMCs. This chain is built from TRBV7-6 and TRBJ1-2; 9 nucleotides in the junction match TRBD1. The clonotype comes from a boy aged 2-15 years in good health and CMV-seronegative. The DNA sequence reads TGTGCCAGCAGCCAGAGACAGGGGGACGGCTACACCTTC. Its coded protein is CASSQRQGDGYTF. The full variable domain, with segments outside the CDR3 supplied by the reference TRBV7-6 and TRBJ1-2 proteins, appears as GAGVSQSPRYKVTKRGQDVALRCDPISGHVSLYWYRQALGQGPEFLTYFNYEAQQDKSGLPNDRFSAERPEGSISTLTIQRTEQRDSAMYRCASSQRQGDGYTFGSGTRLTVV.